This is a list of T cell receptor beta chains from one sample in a study of blood T cell repertoires in COVID-19. Sequenced by immunoSEQ multiplex PCR; TCRdb stores in-frame clones only, minus some. The data show over 65,000 clones, 70% to 90% seen once. The specimen was peripheral blood. The receptors come from a man older than 75 with active or convalescent COVID-19. Each CDR3 is given with its conserved first and last residue. D genes are given only for firm matches. Size values are once, few and many counts, or a class for expanded clones, and some rows have none.

length: 14
D: .
V: TRBV5-6
size: .
J: TRBJ1-1
DNA: TGTGCCAGCAACTTTGTCCAGGGGTTCACTGAAGCTTTCTTT
CDR3: CASNFVQGFTEAFF

length: 12
D: .
V: TRBV6-2/TRBV6-3
size: .
J: TRBJ1-4
DNA: TGTGCCAGCAGCCGCTCAGATGAAAAACTGTTTTTT
CDR3: CASSRSDEKLFF

length: 15
D: TRBD1
V: TRBV19
size: .
J: TRBJ2-2
DNA: TGTGCCAGTAGCAGGGGACAGGGTGGTCCCGGGGAGCTGTTTTTT
CDR3: CASSRGQGGPGELFF

length: 15
D: TRBD2
V: TRBV5-1
size: .
J: TRBJ2-1
DNA: TGCGCCAGCAGCTTGGTACCTAGCGGGGACAATGAGCAGTTCTTC
CDR3: CASSLVPSGDNEQFF

length: 16
D: TRBD1
V: TRBV19
size: .
J: TRBJ1-5
DNA: TGTGCCAGTAGTAGCTCGGACAGGGTTCGGAATCAGCCCCAGCATTTT
CDR3: CASSSSDRVRNQPQHF

length: 17
D: TRBD2
V: TRBV7-7
size: .
J: TRBJ2-2
DNA: TGTGCTAGCAGCCTGACATCCGCGGGAGCGAACACCGGGGAGCTGTTTTTT
CDR3: CASSLTSAGANTGELFF

length: 17
D: TRBD1
V: TRBV28
size: .
J: TRBJ1-6
DNA: TGTGCCAGCAGTCTCCAGACAGGGGCCATCTATAATTCACCCCTCCACTTT
CDR3: CASSLQTGAIYNSPLHF

length: 13
D: TRBD1
V: TRBV6-5
size: .
J: TRBJ1-1
DNA: TGTGCCAGCAGTTCTGACAGGGACACTGAAGCTTTCTTT
CDR3: CASSSDRDTEAFF

length: 14
D: .
V: TRBV2
size: .
J: TRBJ2-3
DNA: TGTGCCAGCAGTGCCGATGGCCGGGGGTATACGCAGTATTTT
CDR3: CASSADGRGYTQYF

length: 15
D: .
V: TRBV19
size: few
J: TRBJ2-3
DNA: TGTGCCAGTAGTATGGAGGGTCGGGTCACAGATACGCAGTATTTT
CDR3: CASSMEGRVTDTQYF

length: 14
D: .
V: TRBV15
size: .
J: TRBJ1-5
DNA: TGTGCCACCAGCCGAGAACAGGTGAATCAGCCCCAGCATTTT
CDR3: CATSREQVNQPQHF

length: 14
D: TRBD1
V: TRBV18
size: .
J: TRBJ1-4
DNA: TGTGCCAGCTGCCCCGGGACAGTGGGTGAAAAACTGTTTTTT
CDR3: CASCPGTVGEKLFF

length: 16
D: TRBD1
V: TRBV24-1
size: medium-sized
J: TRBJ2-1
DNA: TGTGCCACCAGTGATTTAGGACAGGGAGAGGGTAATGAGCAGTTCTTC
CDR3: CATSDLGQGEGNEQFF

length: 14
D: .
V: TRBV28
size: .
J: TRBJ2-5
DNA: TGTGCCAGCGGAACCGTACTACCCTGGGAGACCCAGTACTTC
CDR3: CASGTVLPWETQYF

length: 13
D: TRBD1
V: TRBV19
size: .
J: TRBJ1-2
DNA: TGTGCCAGTAGTATCGACAGGGGTTTGGGCTACACCTTC
CDR3: CASSIDRGLGYTF

length: 13
D: .
V: TRBV5-1
size: .
J: TRBJ2-1
DNA: TGCGCCAGCAGTAGAGTTGGAGGGAATGAGCAGTTCTTC
CDR3: CASSRVGGNEQFF

length: 14
D: .
V: TRBV3-1/TRBV3-2
size: .
J: TRBJ2-2
DNA: TGTGCCAGCAGCCAAGCGGGTAACACCGGGGAGCTGTTTTTT
CDR3: CASSQAGNTGELFF

length: 13
D: .
V: TRBV10-2
size: .
J: TRBJ1-1
DNA: TGCGCCAGCAGTGAGGCCAGAAACACTGAAGCTTTCTTT
CDR3: CASSEARNTEAFF

length: 14
D: TRBD1
V: TRBV5-5
size: .
J: TRBJ1-1
DNA: TGTGCCAGCAGCCGTCGACAGGGGAACACTGAAGCTTTCTTT
CDR3: CASSRRQGNTEAFF

length: 13
D: TRBD1
V: TRBV28
size: .
J: TRBJ1-2
DNA: TGTGCCAGCTGGACAGGAGCTAACTATGGCTACACCTTC
CDR3: CASWTGANYGYTF

length: 13
D: TRBD1
V: TRBV7-2
size: .
J: TRBJ1-1
DNA: TGTGCCAGCAGCGGAGGGACAGGGGGTGAAGCTTTCTTT
CDR3: CASSGGTGGEAFF

length: 16
D: TRBD2
V: TRBV7-2
size: .
J: TRBJ2-3
DNA: TGTGCCAGCAGCTGGGCCGGGACTAGCGGCACAGATACGCAGTATTTT
CDR3: CASSWAGTSGTDTQYF

length: 12
D: TRBD2
V: TRBV6-5
size: .
J: TRBJ2-1
DNA: TGTGCCAGCAGAGCGGGAGTCAATGAGCAGTTCTTC
CDR3: CASRAGVNEQFF

length: 13
D: .
V: TRBV5-1
size: .
J: TRBJ1-2
DNA: TGCGCCAGCAGCTTTGGCGGCGGCCGCGGCTACACCTTC
CDR3: CASSFGGGRGYTF

length: 13
D: .
V: TRBV5-4
size: .
J: TRBJ1-2
DNA: TGTGCCAGCAGCTTGGTCGGAGTCTATGGCTACACCTTC
CDR3: CASSLVGVYGYTF

length: 14
D: .
V: TRBV5-6
size: .
J: TRBJ1-5
DNA: TGTGCCAGCAGCTTAGGCCAGGTCGGTCAGCCCCAGCATTTT
CDR3: CASSLGQVGQPQHF

length: 14
D: .
V: TRBV6-2/TRBV6-3
size: few
J: TRBJ1-6
DNA: TGTGCCAGCAGCCCCTCGGGGTCTAATTCACCCCTCCACTTT
CDR3: CASSPSGSNSPLHF

length: 16
D: TRBD1
V: TRBV19
size: .
J: TRBJ1-5
DNA: TGTGCCAGCACGGACAGGGGGCCCCTTAGCAATCAGCCCCAGCATTTT
CDR3: CASTDRGPLSNQPQHF

length: 12
D: .
V: TRBV7-2
size: .
J: TRBJ1-6
DNA: TGTGCCAGCAGCTTAGACAGTTCACCCCTCCACTTT
CDR3: CASSLDSSPLHF

length: 13
D: .
V: TRBV18
size: .
J: TRBJ1-5
DNA: TGTGCCAGCTCACCAGCGGAGAATCAGCCCCAGCATTTT
CDR3: CASSPAENQPQHF

length: 13
D: .
V: TRBV6-5
size: few
J: TRBJ2-3
DNA: TGTGCCAGCATGCGGAGGGACACAGATACGCAGTATTTT
CDR3: CASMRRDTDTQYF

length: 14
D: .
V: TRBV5-1
size: .
J: TRBJ1-1
DNA: TGCGCCAGCAGCCAGAATACAGAGAACACTGAAGCTTTCTTT
CDR3: CASSQNTENTEAFF

length: 16
D: .
V: TRBV5-1
size: few
J: TRBJ1-3
DNA: TGCGCCAGCAGCCCAACCCCCCGGGGACAAAGAAACACCATATATTTT
CDR3: CASSPTPRGQRNTIYF

length: 15
D: TRBD2
V: TRBV7-2
size: .
J: TRBJ2-3
DNA: TGTGCCAGCAGGGCCGAATCTAGCGGGGGTCATACGCAGTATTTT
CDR3: CASRAESSGGHTQYF

length: 12
D: TRBD2
V: TRBV24-1
size: .
J: TRBJ2-3
DNA: TGTGCCACCGGGGGGGGTTCAGATACGCAGTATTTT
CDR3: CATGGGSDTQYF

length: 15
D: .
V: TRBV6-6
size: .
J: TRBJ2-3
DNA: TGTGCCAGCACCCCGGAGCAAACCCCCTTGGATACGCAGTATTTT
CDR3: CASTPEQTPLDTQYF

length: 14
D: .
V: TRBV4-1
size: few
J: TRBJ1-3
DNA: TGCGCCAGCAGCCAAGGAGGGATTGGAAACACCATATATTTT
CDR3: CASSQGGIGNTIYF

length: 12
D: .
V: TRBV29-1
size: once
J: TRBJ1-1
DNA: TGCAGCGTTGGTGCGGGTTACACTGAAGCTTTCTTT
CDR3: CSVGAGYTEAFF

length: 14
D: TRBD1
V: TRBV19
size: .
J: TRBJ1-4
DNA: TGTGCCAGTAGTGGGGACAGGGCCAATGAAAAACTGTTTTTT
CDR3: CASSGDRANEKLFF

length: 10
D: .
V: TRBV12-3/TRBV12-4
size: .
J: TRBJ2-1
DNA: TGTGCCAGCAGTTTAGTAGAGCAGTTCTTC
CDR3: CASSLVEQFF

length: 14
D: TRBD1
V: TRBV5-1
size: .
J: TRBJ2-2
DNA: TGCGCCAGCAGCTTGAGGACAGGGACCGGGGAGCTGTTTTTT
CDR3: CASSLRTGTGELFF

length: 16
D: .
V: TRBV27
size: .
J: TRBJ2-3
DNA: TGTGCCAGCAGTTTTACTAGCACCCAAAGCACAGATACGCAGTATTTT
CDR3: CASSFTSTQSTDTQYF

length: 16
D: .
V: TRBV7-9
size: .
J: TRBJ2-5
DNA: TGTGCCAGCAGCTCCATCGATAGGCGGTGGAGAGAGACCCAGTACTTC
CDR3: CASSSIDRRWRETQYF

length: 13
D: .
V: TRBV5-1
size: .
J: TRBJ1-1
DNA: TGCGCCAGCAGCCAGACCACGGGCGGGGAAGCTTTCTTT
CDR3: CASSQTTGGEAFF

length: 14
D: .
V: TRBV3-1/TRBV3-2
size: .
J: TRBJ2-5
DNA: TGTGCCAGCAGCCCCTGGACGGGAAAAGAGACCCAGTACTTC
CDR3: CASSPWTGKETQYF

length: 17
D: .
V: TRBV24-1
size: .
J: TRBJ2-1
DNA: TGTGCCACCAGTGAGCACCGGGGGACGATAGCTTACAATGAGCAGTTCTTC
CDR3: CATSEHRGTIAYNEQFF

length: 15
D: .
V: TRBV4-1
size: .
J: TRBJ1-1
DNA: TGCGCCAGCAGCCAAGATTTCGGGAGGGTCACTGAAGCTTTCTTT
CDR3: CASSQDFGRVTEAFF

length: 17
D: TRBD2
V: TRBV20-1
size: few
J: TRBJ2-5
DNA: TGCAGTGCTAGTTCGGGACTAGCGGTGTTGTACCAAGAGACCCAGTACTTC
CDR3: CSASSGLAVLYQETQYF

length: 13
D: .
V: TRBV3-1/TRBV3-2
size: few
J: TRBJ1-2
DNA: TGTGCCAGCAGCAGAGGGGAGGTCTCTGGCTACACCTTC
CDR3: CASSRGEVSGYTF

length: 14
D: .
V: TRBV6-6
size: once
J: TRBJ1-1
DNA: TGTGCCAGCAGTTACCACCGGGACACTACTGAAGCTTTCTTT
CDR3: CASSYHRDTTEAFF

length: 15
D: TRBD1
V: TRBV6-5
size: .
J: TRBJ2-3
DNA: TGTGCCAGCAGCTCGACAGGGAGTCACTCCGATACGCAGTATTTT
CDR3: CASSSTGSHSDTQYF

length: 17
D: TRBD2
V: TRBV4-2
size: .
J: TRBJ2-1
DNA: TGTGCCAGCAGCCAAGATCGGGCAGCGGGGGTTGGGAATGAGCAGTTCTTC
CDR3: CASSQDRAAGVGNEQFF

length: 13
D: .
V: TRBV14
size: .
J: TRBJ1-1
DNA: TGTGCCAGCAGCCAACTCAGGGGAACTGAAGCTTTCTTT
CDR3: CASSQLRGTEAFF

length: 14
D: TRBD2
V: TRBV9
size: .
J: TRBJ2-1
DNA: TGTGCCAGCAGCGTAGAGGGGACTAATAATGAGCAGTTCTTC
CDR3: CASSVEGTNNEQFF

length: 16
D: .
V: TRBV11-2
size: .
J: TRBJ2-2
DNA: TGTGCCAGCAGCTTAGAAAATGGAGGGTACACCGGGGAGCTGTTTTTT
CDR3: CASSLENGGYTGELFF

length: 16
D: TRBD1
V: TRBV6-6
size: .
J: TRBJ1-5
DNA: TGTGCCAGCAGTTACTCGACAGGGGCAAGCAATCAGCCCCAGCATTTT
CDR3: CASSYSTGASNQPQHF

length: 13
D: .
V: TRBV10-3
size: .
J: TRBJ2-5
DNA: TGTGCCATCAGCAGTGGACAGACGGAGACCCAGTACTTC
CDR3: CAISSGQTETQYF

length: 13
D: TRBD1
V: TRBV7-2
size: .
J: TRBJ1-2
DNA: TGTGCCAGCAGCTTAGGGCAGGGGGGCGGCTACACCTTC
CDR3: CASSLGQGGGYTF

length: 16
D: .
V: TRBV12-5
size: .
J: TRBJ2-2
DNA: TGTGCTAGTGGTTTGGTAGTCTTAGAGGGCACCGGGGAGCTGTTTTTT
CDR3: CASGLVVLEGTGELFF

length: 16
D: .
V: TRBV24-1
size: .
J: TRBJ1-4
DNA: TGTGCCACCAGTTCCGGGGGGCGGACAACTAATGAAAAACTGTTTTTT
CDR3: CATSSGGRTTNEKLFF